Presented here are 28 T cell receptor beta chains from one specimen sequenced in a study of CD8 T cells in ankylosing spondylitis. TCRdb reprocessed the 5' RACE reads with MiXCR, giving one entry per CDR3 protein. In the table there are about 30,000 distinct CDR3 sequences, 11% to 15% of which are singletons. The specimen sequenced was blood. The receptors were gathered from a male donor with ankylosing spondylitis or in good health (not recorded which).

The chain combines TRBV12-3 or TRBV12-4 with TRBJ2-1, with TRBD1 identical over 9 bases. After removal of 5 bases from V and 8 bases from J, the junction contained 7 bases not matched to a gene. There are 14 residues in the CDR3. CDR3 region: CASSPRTGAHEQFF. The CDR3 nucleotides read TGTGCCAGCAGTCCCAGGACAGGGGCCCATGAGCAGTTCTTC.

This clonotype came up a few times. The rearrangement joins TRBV5-1 to TRBJ1-4; 8 bases are a match to TRBD1. The CDR3 contains 14 residues. V lost 4 bases and J lost 7; bases outside the gene matches: 6. The germline gives CDR1 SGHRS, CDR2 YFSETQ. The CDR3 DNA sequence: TGCGCCAGCAGCCAACAGGGGGGGATTGAAAAACTGTTTTTT. Amino acids: CASSQQGGIEKLFF.

This clonotype was found a few times. The chain joins TRBV20-1 to TRBJ2-1; D is undetermined. Germline V gene sequence: CDR1 DFQATT, CDR2 SNEGSKA (reference sequence). Trimming removed 2 bases from V and 10 bases from J, with 9 bases in between. The CDR3 covers 11 residues. The DNA for the CDR3 is TGCAGTGCTAGACCCCTGAGGGAGCAGTTCTTC. Protein product: CSARPLREQFF.

This clonotype turned up a few times. The rearrangement joins TRBV7-9 to TRBJ1-4; TRBD1 matches 7 bases. Germline trimming cut 5 bases from V and 8 bases from J; bases unmatched to any gene: 8. Germline values: CDR1 SEHNR, CDR2 FQNEAQ (reference sequence). The CDR3 is 14 amino acids. Written as DNA, the CDR3 is TGTGCCAGCAGCACCGACAGGGAGGGGGAAAAACTGTTTTTT. Amino acids: CASSTDREGEKLFF.

In its sample, this clonotype was seen a few times. This chain joins TRBV24-1 and TRBJ2-1; a weak D match, TRBD2 (6 bases). CDR1 is KGHDR and CDR2 is SFDVKD in the germline V gene. V gave up 6 bases and J gave up 3 bases, with 17 bases separating them. The CDR3 extends over 16 amino acids. For the CDR3, the DNA is TGTGCCACCAGTACTAGCCAGAAATTTGACTACAATGAGCAGTTCTTC. Encoded protein: CATSTSQKFDYNEQFF.

This chain links TRBV6-2 or TRBV6-3 with TRBJ2-2; 8 bases fit TRBD2. After removal of 6 bases from V and 1 base from J, the junction contained 7 bases not matched to a gene. There are 16 residues in the CDR3. The germline V gene has CDR1 MNHEY and CDR2 SVGEGT. As DNA, the CDR3 is TGTGCCAGCAGCCGCGGGACTAGTTGGAACACCGGGGAGCTGTTTTTT. It is translated as CASSRGTSWNTGELFF.

This clonotype was found a few times. The chain links TRBV29-1 to TRBJ1-4; TRBD1 might be the D (5 bases). The germline V gene has CDR1 SQVTM and CDR2 ANQGSEA. There are 12 residues in the CDR3. Trimming left V 7 bases short and J 7 bases short, with 13 bases between. The CDR3 loop reads CSGADISEKLFF. CDR3 nucleotides: TGCAGCGGAGCGGACATTAGTGAAAAACTGTTTTTT.

This clonotype was counted only a few times. The J gene is TRBJ1-1, the V gene TRBV7-9; 10 nucleotides agree with TRBD1. J lost 4 bases, V lost 5 bases, and 4 bases had no gene match. Germline V gene data show CDR1 as SEHNR and CDR2 as FQNEAQ (reference sequence). The CDR3 is made up of 14 amino acids. CDR3 in amino acids: CASSPWDRGTEAFF. The CDR3 nucleotides read TGTGCCAGCAGCCCCTGGGACAGGGGCACTGAAGCTTTCTTT.

CDR3 in amino acids: CASSLLRGQKKNEQFF. CDR3 nucleotide sequence: TGTGCCAGCAGTTTATTAAGGGGTCAGAAAAAGAATGAGCAGTTCTTC. This chain uses TRBV27 with TRBJ2-1; D perhaps matches TRBD1 (5 bases). CDR1 and CDR2 (germline): MNHEY, SMNVEV (reference sequence). Trimming left V 1 base short and J 7 bases short, with 17 bases between. This CDR3 comprises 16 residues.

The chain uses TRBV6-2 or TRBV6-3 and TRBJ2-1; D ambiguous. Germline V CDR1 and CDR2: MNHEY, SVGEGT. This CDR3 is 14 amino acids long. Trimming shortened V by 5 bases and J by 7 bases, and 15 bases separated the two germline ends. CDR3: CASSTPLRVNEQFF. DNA of the CDR3: TGTGCCAGCAGTACCCCGCTCCGGGTGAATGAGCAGTTCTTC.

The genes are TRBV6-5 and TRBJ2-2; D is unclear. Germline V gives CDR1 MNHEY, CDR2 SVGAGI. The CDR3 runs to 14 residues. Trimming cost V 4 bases and J 2 bases, with 8 bases left between them. CDR3 nucleotide sequence: TGTGCCAGCAGTTCGAGCCTCAACACCGGGGAGCTGTTTTTT. Its protein is CASSSSLNTGELFF.

This clonotype was recorded a few times. The V and J genes are TRBV7-8 and TRBJ1-5, with D maybe TRBD1 (6 bases). V shed 1 base and J shed 4 bases, with 11 bases lying between them. Per the germline V gene, CDR1 is SGHVS and CDR2 is FQNEAQ. CDR3 length equals 15 residues. In DNA, the CDR3 is TGTGCCAGCAGCTTAGACAGGGTTACGAATCAGCCCCAGCATTTT. It is translated as CASSLDRVTNQPQHF.

V is TRBV29-1 and J is TRBJ2-2; D is possibly TRBD1 (5 bases). Trimming pared 0 bases from V and 3 bases from J, leaving 17 bases between. This CDR3 is built from 17 residues. Germline assignment: CDR1 SQVTM and CDR2 ANQGSEA. In DNA, the CDR3 is TGCAGCGTTGAAGATCCTTCGACAAGGGGCGACACCGGGGAGCTGTTTTTT. Translating gives CSVEDPSTRGDTGELFF.

This chain connects TRBV6-1 to TRBJ2-7; tentatively, D is TRBD1 (5 bases). Germline CDR1 is MNHNS and CDR2 is SASEGT. The CDR3 sequence is 13 residues long. V dropped 4 bases and J dropped 6 bases, with 13 bases sitting between them. Here the CDR3 DNA reads TGTGCCAGCAGTGCCCTACAGGAATCCGAGCAGTACGTC. Protein sequence: CASSALQESEQYV.

This clonotype was seen only a few times. The chain links TRBV28 to TRBJ1-4; D is unresolved. V was pared by 6 bases and J by 5 bases, with 19 bases between. CDR1 is MDHEN and CDR2 is SYDVKM in the germline V gene. CDR3 length: 16 amino acids. CDR3 sequence reads: CASRLIGLWGNEKLFF. The DNA for the CDR3 is TGTGCCAGCAGGCTAATTGGACTCTGGGGAAATGAAAAACTGTTTTTT.

The chain recombines TRBV5-1 with TRBJ2-5; 8 bases line up with TRBD1. Per the germline V gene, CDR1 is SGHRS and CDR2 is YFSETQ. After removal of 4 bases from V and 3 bases from J, the junction contained 5 bases not matched to a gene. The CDR3 has 14 residues. CDR3 coding DNA: TGCGCCAGCAGCCCGGACAGGGTGGAAGAGACCCAGTACTTC. This sequence encodes CASSPDRVEETQYF.

The V call is TRBV5-1, the J call TRBJ2-2; D uncertain. The CDR3 loop spans 14 amino acids. The V end was cut by 0 bases, the J end by 4 bases, with 7 bases between. Germline CDR1 is SGHRS and CDR2 is YFSETQ. Here the CDR3 reads CASSLGVGTGELFF. The CDR3 DNA reads as TGCGCCAGCAGCTTGGGGGTTGGCACCGGGGAGCTGTTTTTT.

In this sample, this clonotype turned up many times. The chain has TRBV27 and TRBJ2-3, with D possibly being TRBD2 (6 bases). The CDR3 spans 15 residues. Germline CDR1 reads MNHEY; CDR2 reads SMNVEV (reference sequence). V shed 2 bases and J shed 0 bases, with 9 bases lying between them. The CDR3 sequence: CASSLGGASTDTQYF. DNA for the CDR3: TGTGCCAGCAGTTTAGGCGGGGCTAGCACAGATACGCAGTATTTT.

This clonotype was observed a handful of times. The chain is built from TRBV28 and TRBJ1-2; D uncertain. The V and J ends lost 5 bases and 4 bases respectively, with 8 bases between them. This CDR3 region has 12 residues. Germline V gene sequence: CDR1 MDHEN, CDR2 SYDVKM. The CDR3 DNA reads as TGTGCCAGCAGTGACCAGGCCTATGGCTACACCTTC. It is translated as CASSDQAYGYTF.

The gene calls are TRBV20-1 and TRBJ2-3; no firm D call. The CDR3 consists of 14 residues. Looked up from germline, CDR1 is DFQATT and CDR2 is SNEGSKA (reference sequence). Trimming removed 6 bases at V and 2 bases at J, with 15 bases between. The CDR3 sequence is CSAVRSRFTDTQYF. In DNA, the CDR3 is TGCAGTGCCGTAAGGTCCAGGTTCACAGATACGCAGTATTTT.

This clonotype was picked up a small number of times. The chain uses TRBV29-1 and TRBJ1-2; TRBD1 is a possible D gene (6 bases). Germline CDR1 reads SQVTM; CDR2 reads ANQGSEA. V was shortened by 3 bases and J by 2 bases, with 10 bases between the two germline ends. This CDR3 is built from 13 residues. CDR3: CSVDGRGNYGYTF. CDR3 sequence (DNA): TGCAGCGTTGATGGCAGGGGAAACTATGGCTACACCTTC.

This clonotype was counted a few times. The rearrangement links TRBV11-2 to TRBJ2-1, with 10 nucleotides matching TRBD2. The CDR3 covers 15 residues. The germline V gene encodes CDR1 SGHAT and CDR2 FQNNGV. V lost 5 bases and J lost 4; bases outside the gene matches: 5. DNA for the CDR3: TGTGCCAGCAGCAAAGGACTAGCGGTTTACAATGAGCAGTTCTTC. Protein sequence: CASSKGLAVYNEQFF.

This chain links TRBV28 with TRBJ2-1, with D hard to call. The CDR3 has 11 amino acids. V was pared by 4 bases and J by 9 bases, with 7 bases between. Germline V gene data show CDR1 as MDHEN and CDR2 as SYDVKM. The DNA for the CDR3 is TGTGCCAGCAGTTGGGCTGCTGAGCAGTTCTTC. Protein product: CASSWAAEQFF.

The chain combines TRBV30 with TRBJ2-7; maybe TRBD1 (5 bases). The CDR3 spans 13 residues. Germline V gene data show CDR1 as GTSNPN and CDR2 as SVGIG (reference sequence). V lost 3 bases and J lost 5, with 14 bases in between. CDR3 nucleotide sequence: TGTGCCTGGAGGACAGCCGGGCTGCACGAGCAGTACTTC. The encoded protein is CAWRTAGLHEQYF.

This clonotype was observed a few times. The gene calls are TRBV9 and TRBJ2-2; D is unresolved. CDR1 is SGDLS and CDR2 is YYNGEE in the germline V gene. The CDR3 loop spans 15 amino acids. Deletions cut 0 bases from V and 3 bases from J, with 9 bases between. Written as DNA, the CDR3 is TGTGCCAGCAGCGTAGAGGGCGGAGACACCGGGGAGCTGTTTTTT. The encoded protein is CASSVEGGDTGELFF.

V and J are TRBV7-2 and TRBJ2-3, with D perhaps matching TRBD1 or TRBD2 (7 bases each). Trimming stripped 5 bases from V and 0 bases from J, with 12 bases between. Per germline, CDR1 SGHTA and CDR2 FQGNSA. The CDR3 contains 15 residues. The DNA for the CDR3 is TGTGCCAGCAGCGGGGGGGACAGAAGCACAGATACGCAGTATTTT. As protein: CASSGGDRSTDTQYF.

The chain couples TRBV6-6 to TRBJ1-1, with 9 bases fitting TRBD1. J lost 3 bases, V lost 5 bases, and 10 bases had no gene match. The CDR3 consists of 16 residues. Germline lookup yields CDR1 MNHNY and CDR2 SVGAGI (reference sequence). The CDR3 region is CASSKPQQGADTEAFF. For the CDR3, the DNA is TGTGCCAGCAGTAAACCCCAACAGGGGGCCGACACTGAAGCTTTCTTT.

In its sample, this clonotype was seen a few times. This chain uses TRBV28 with TRBJ1-5; D not certain. Germline V lookup: CDR1 MDHEN, CDR2 SYDVKM. The CDR3 is made up of 14 amino acids. Trimming stripped 7 bases from V and 2 bases from J, with 12 bases between. The CDR3 coding sequence is TGTGCCAGCATCACTCAGGCAGGCAATCAGCCCCAGCATTTT. Translation gives CASITQAGNQPQHF.